This T cell receptor beta chain was observed in a study of OX40 agonist ivuxolimab in advanced cancers. Assay: immunoSEQ multiplex PCR; the TCRdb copy retains only in-frame clones and omits some. The sample consists of roughly 110,000 clones, 85% to 95% of them appearing once. The germline V and J ends were trimmed by 9 bases and 2 bases, with 11 bases remaining between them. Germline lookup yields CDR1 MDHEN and CDR2 SYDVKM. The CDR3 length is 13 residues. This clone has just one count. The genes are TRBV28 and TRBJ1-5; D unclear. The origin of this receptor is an adult with an advanced solid tumor such as melanoma, head and neck, liver or kidney cancer. The sequencing used CD4+ or CD8+ T cells sorted from blood, collected in a trial of the OX40 agonist ivuxolimab. The DNA for the CDR3 is TGTGCCAGTTGGGAGTATCGCAATCAGCCCCAGCATTTT. Translating gives CASWEYRNQPQHF.